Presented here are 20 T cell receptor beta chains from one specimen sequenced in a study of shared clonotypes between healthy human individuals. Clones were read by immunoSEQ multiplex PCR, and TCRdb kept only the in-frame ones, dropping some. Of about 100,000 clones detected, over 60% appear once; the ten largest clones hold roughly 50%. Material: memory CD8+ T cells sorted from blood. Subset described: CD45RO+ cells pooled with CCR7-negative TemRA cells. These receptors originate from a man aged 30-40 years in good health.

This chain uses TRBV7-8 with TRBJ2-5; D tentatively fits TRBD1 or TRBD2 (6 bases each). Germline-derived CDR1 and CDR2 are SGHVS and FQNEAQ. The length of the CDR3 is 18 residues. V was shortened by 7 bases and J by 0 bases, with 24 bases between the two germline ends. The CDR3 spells CASTIRRGPGYNQETQYF. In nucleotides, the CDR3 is TGTGCCAGCACCATCCGCCGGGGGCCCGGATATAACCAAGAGACCCAGTACTTC.

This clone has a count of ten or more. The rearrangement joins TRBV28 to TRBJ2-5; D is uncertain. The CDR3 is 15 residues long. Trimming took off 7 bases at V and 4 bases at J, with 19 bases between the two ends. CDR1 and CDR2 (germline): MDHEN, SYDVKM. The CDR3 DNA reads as TGTGCCAGCACCTTGGAATACATCCCAGGAGAGACCCAGTACTTC. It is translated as CASTLEYIPGETQYF. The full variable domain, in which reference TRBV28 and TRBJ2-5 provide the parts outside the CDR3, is DVKVTQSSRYLVKRTGEKVFLECVQDMDHENMFWYRQDPGLGLRLIYFSYDVKMKEKGDIPEGYSVSREKKERFSLILESASTNQTSMYLCASTLEYIPGETQYFGPGTRLLVL.

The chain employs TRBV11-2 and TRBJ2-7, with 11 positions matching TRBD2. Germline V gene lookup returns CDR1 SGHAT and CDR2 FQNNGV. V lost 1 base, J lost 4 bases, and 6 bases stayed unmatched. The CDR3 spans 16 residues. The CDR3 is CASSLVPSGRLYEQYF. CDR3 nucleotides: TGTGCCAGCAGCTTAGTGCCTAGCGGGAGGTTGTACGAGCAGTACTTC.

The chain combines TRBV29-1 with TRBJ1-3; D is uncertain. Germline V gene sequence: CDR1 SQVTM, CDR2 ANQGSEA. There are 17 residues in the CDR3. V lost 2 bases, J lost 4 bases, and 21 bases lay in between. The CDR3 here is CSVELPDGGTIGNTIYF. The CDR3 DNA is TGCAGCGTTGAACTGCCAGACGGAGGCACGATAGGAAACACCATATATTTT. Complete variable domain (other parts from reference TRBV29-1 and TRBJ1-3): SAVISQKPSRDICQRGTSLTIQCQVDSQVTMMFWYRQQPGQSLTLIATANQGSEATYESGFVIDKFPISRPNLTFSTLTVSNMSPEDSSIYLCSVELPDGGTIGNTIYFGEGSWLTVV.

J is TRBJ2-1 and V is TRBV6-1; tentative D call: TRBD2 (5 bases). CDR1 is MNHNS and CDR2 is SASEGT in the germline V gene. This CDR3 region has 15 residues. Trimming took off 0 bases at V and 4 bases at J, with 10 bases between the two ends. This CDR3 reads CASSEAGEGYNEQFF. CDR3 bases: TGTGCCAGCAGTGAAGCGGGAGAGGGATACAATGAGCAGTTCTTC.

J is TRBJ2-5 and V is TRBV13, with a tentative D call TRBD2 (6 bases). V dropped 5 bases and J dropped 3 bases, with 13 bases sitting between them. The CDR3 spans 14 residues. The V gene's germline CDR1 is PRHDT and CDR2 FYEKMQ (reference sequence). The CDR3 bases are TGTGCCAGCAGCCCAAACCCGGGAGAAGAGACCCAGTACTTC. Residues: CASSPNPGEETQYF. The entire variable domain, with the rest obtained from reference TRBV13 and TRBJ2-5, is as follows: AAGVIQSPRHLIKEKRETATLKCYPIPRHDTVYWYQQGPGQDPQFLISFYEKMQSDKGSIPDRFSAQQFSDYHSELNMSSLELGDSALYFCASSPNPGEETQYFGPGTRLLVL.

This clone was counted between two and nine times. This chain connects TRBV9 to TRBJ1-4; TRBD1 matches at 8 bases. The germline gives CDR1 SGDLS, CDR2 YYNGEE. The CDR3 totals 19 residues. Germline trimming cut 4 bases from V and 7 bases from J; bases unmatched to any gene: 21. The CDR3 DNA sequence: TGTGCCAGCAGCCCCGAAAATGGGGACAGGCGGTATCGAAGTGAAAAACTGTTTTTT. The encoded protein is CASSPENGDRRYRSEKLFF.

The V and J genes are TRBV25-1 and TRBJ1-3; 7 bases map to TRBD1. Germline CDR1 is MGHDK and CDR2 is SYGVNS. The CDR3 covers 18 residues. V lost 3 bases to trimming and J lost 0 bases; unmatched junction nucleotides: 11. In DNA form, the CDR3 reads TGTGCCAGCAGTGAGGGGCCACGGACAGGCGGCTCTGGAAACACCATATATTTT. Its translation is CASSEGPRTGGSGNTIYF.

DNA for the CDR3: TGTGCCAGCAGCAGGGGGACGGAATTCACAGATACGCAGTATTTT. This gives the protein CASSRGTEFTDTQYF. The genes are TRBV11-3 and TRBJ2-3; D is possibly TRBD1 (6 bases). Germline CDR1 reads SGHNT; CDR2 reads YENEEA. V lost 5 bases, J lost 2 bases, and 14 bases lay in between. The CDR3 runs 15 residues.

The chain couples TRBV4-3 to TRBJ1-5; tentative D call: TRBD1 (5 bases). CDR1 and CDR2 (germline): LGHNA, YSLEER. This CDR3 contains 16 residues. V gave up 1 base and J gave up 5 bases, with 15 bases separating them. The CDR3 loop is CASSQAPGGGDQPQHF. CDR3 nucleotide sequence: TGCGCCAGCAGCCAAGCCCCTGGGGGAGGGGATCAGCCCCAGCATTTT.

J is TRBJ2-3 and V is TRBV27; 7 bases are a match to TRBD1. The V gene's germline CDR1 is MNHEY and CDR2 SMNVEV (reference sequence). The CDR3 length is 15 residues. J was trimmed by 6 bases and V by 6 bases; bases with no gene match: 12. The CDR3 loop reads CASRGPTGTVDTQYF. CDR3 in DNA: TGTGCCAGCAGGGGGCCGACAGGGACCGTGGATACGCAGTATTTT.

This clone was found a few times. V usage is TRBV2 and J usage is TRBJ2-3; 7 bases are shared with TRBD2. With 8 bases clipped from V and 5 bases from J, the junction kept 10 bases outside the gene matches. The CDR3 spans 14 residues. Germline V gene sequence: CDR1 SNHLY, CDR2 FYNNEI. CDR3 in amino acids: CASPRRAGEDTQYF. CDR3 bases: TGTGCCAGCCCCCGGAGGGCGGGAGAAGATACGCAGTATTTT.

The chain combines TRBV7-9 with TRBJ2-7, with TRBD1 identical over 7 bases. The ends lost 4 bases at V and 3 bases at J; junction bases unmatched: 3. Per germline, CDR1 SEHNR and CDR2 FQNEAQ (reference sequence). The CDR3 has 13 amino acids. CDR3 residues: CASSSGQNYEQYF. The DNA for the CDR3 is TGTGCCAGCAGCTCGGGACAGAACTACGAGCAGTACTTC. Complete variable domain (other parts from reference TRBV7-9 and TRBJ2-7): DTGVSQNPRHKITKRGQNVTFRCDPISEHNRLYWYRQTLGQGPEFLTYFQNEAQLEKSRLLSDRFSAERPKGSFSTLEIQRTEQGDSAMYLCASSSGQNYEQYFGPGTRLTVT.

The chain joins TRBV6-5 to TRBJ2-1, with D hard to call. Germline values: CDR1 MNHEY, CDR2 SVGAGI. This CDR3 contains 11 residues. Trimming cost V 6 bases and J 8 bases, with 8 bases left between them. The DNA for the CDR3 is TGTGCCAGCAGCTTTTGGGATGAGCAGTTCTTC. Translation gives CASSFWDEQFF.

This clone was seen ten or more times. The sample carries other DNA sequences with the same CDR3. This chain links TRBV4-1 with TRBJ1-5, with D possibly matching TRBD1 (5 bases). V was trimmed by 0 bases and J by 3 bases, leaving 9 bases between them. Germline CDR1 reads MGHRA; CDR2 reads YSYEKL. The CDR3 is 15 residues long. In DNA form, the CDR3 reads TGCGCCAGCAGCCAAGACCAGGGCTCCAATCAGCCCCAGCATTTT. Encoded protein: CASSQDQGSNQPQHF.

The CDR3 reads CASSDSRQGPGNTIYF. The DNA of the CDR3 is TGTGCCAGCAGTGATTCGAGACAGGGGCCTGGAAACACCATATATTTT. This chain uses TRBV2 with TRBJ1-3; 8 bases align to TRBD1. Germline CDR1 reads SNHLY; CDR2 reads FYNNEI. CDR3 length equals 16 residues. Trimming took 3 bases from V and 2 from J; bases not matched to a gene: 6.

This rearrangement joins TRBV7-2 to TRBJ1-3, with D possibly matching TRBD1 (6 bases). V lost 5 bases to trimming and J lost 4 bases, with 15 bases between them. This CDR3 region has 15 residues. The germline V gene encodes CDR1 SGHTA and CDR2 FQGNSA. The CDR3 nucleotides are TGTGCCAGCAGCATTACAGGGTGGGTCGGAAACACCATATATTTT. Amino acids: CASSITGWVGNTIYF.

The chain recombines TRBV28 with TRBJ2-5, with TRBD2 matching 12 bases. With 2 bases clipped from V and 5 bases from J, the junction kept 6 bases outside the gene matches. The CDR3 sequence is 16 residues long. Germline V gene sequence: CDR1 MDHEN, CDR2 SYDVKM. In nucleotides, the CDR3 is TGTGCCAGCAGTTTACGACTAGCGGGAGTATCGGAGACCCAGTACTTC. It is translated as CASSLRLAGVSETQYF.

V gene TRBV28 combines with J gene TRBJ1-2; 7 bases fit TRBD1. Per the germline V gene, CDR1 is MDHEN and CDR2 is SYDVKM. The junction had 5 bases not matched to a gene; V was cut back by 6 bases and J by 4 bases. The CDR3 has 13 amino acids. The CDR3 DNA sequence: TGTGCCAGCAGGCCGGGACAGAGCTATGGCTACACCTTC. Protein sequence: CASRPGQSYGYTF.

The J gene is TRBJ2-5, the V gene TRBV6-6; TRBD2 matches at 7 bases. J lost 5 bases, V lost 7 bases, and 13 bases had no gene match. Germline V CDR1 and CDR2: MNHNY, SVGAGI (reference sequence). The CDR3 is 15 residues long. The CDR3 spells CASTSVGREVETQYF. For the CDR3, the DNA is TGTGCCAGCACCTCAGTTGGGAGGGAGGTGGAGACCCAGTACTTC.